The 16 T cell receptor beta chains given below trace back to one sample, sequenced in a study of blood T cell repertoires in COVID-19. Repertoires were generated with immunoSEQ multiplex PCR, while TCRdb's copy carries only in-frame clones and drops some. The table records 200,000 to 250,000 clones, 70% to 90% of them present only once. Source material: PBMCs or T cells enriched from blood (not recorded which). These receptor sequences come from a woman aged 50 to 65 in a cohort exposed to, infected with or recovered from COVID-19 (not recorded which).

The V gene is TRBV7-3, the J gene TRBJ2-2; unclear D gene. Trimming took 5 bases from V and 4 from J, leaving 11 bases between them. Germline V gene lookup returns CDR1 SGHTA and CDR2 FQGTGA. This CDR3 spans 14 amino acids. The CDR3 nucleotides read TGTGCCAGCAGCATCCGCGGCGGCACCGGGGAGCTGTTTTTT. As protein: CASSIRGGTGELFF.

As regards this clone: Different DNA sequences within this sample yield the same CDR3. The chain combines TRBV9 with TRBJ2-7; a possible D gene is TRBD2 (5 bases). V shed 0 bases and J shed 1 base, with 8 bases lying between them. The germline V gene has CDR1 SGDLS and CDR2 YYNGEE. The CDR3 has 14 amino acids. CDR3 sequence reads: CASSVGGNSYEQYF. CDR3 nucleotides: TGTGCCAGCAGCGTAGGAGGGAATTCCTACGAGCAGTACTTC.

The chain employs TRBV4-1 and TRBJ1-5, with TRBD1 matching 8 bases. The CDR3 has 17 amino acids. Germline loops: CDR1 MGHRA, CDR2 YSYEKL. Unmatched junction bases numbered 11, after V lost 4 bases and J lost 3 bases. This CDR3 is CASSRGRQGIINQPQHF. In DNA form, the CDR3 reads TGCGCCAGCAGCCGGGGTAGACAGGGGATTATCAATCAGCCCCAGCATTTT.

V gene TRBV7-8 combines with J gene TRBJ1-1, with 8 nucleotides matching TRBD1. Trimming removed 1 base from V and 4 bases from J; junction bases left unmatched: 8. This CDR3 comprises 16 residues. Germline CDR1 reads SGHVS; CDR2 reads FQNEAQ. For the CDR3, the DNA is TGTGCCAGCAGCTTAGTGGGTCCAGGGGGCTCCACTGAAGCTTTCTTT. Translation gives CASSLVGPGGSTEAFF.

The chain has TRBV27 and TRBJ2-5; maybe TRBD1 (5 bases). This CDR3 is 13 amino acids long. The V end was cut by 1 base, the J end by 3 bases, with 6 bases between. Germline CDR1 and CDR2: MNHEY and SMNVEV (reference sequence). As DNA, the CDR3 is TGTGCCAGCAGTTTATTAGGGGAAGAGACCCAGTACTTC. The encoded protein is CASSLLGEETQYF.

The J gene is TRBJ1-1, the V gene TRBV5-6; D gene uncertain. V lost 1 base, J lost 6 bases, and 16 bases lay in between. The CDR3 runs 15 residues. The germline gives CDR1 SGHDT, CDR2 YYEEEE. CDR3 sequence: CASSLRVRGYAEAFF. The DNA for the CDR3 is TGTGCCAGCAGCTTGAGGGTGCGGGGATATGCTGAAGCTTTCTTT.

The gene calls are TRBV10-1 and TRBJ2-3; TRBD2 agrees at 11 bases. The V gene's germline CDR1 is WNHNN and CDR2 SYGVQD (reference sequence). The length of the CDR3 is 16 residues. The CDR3 loop reads CPSGLAGGDSTDTQYF. As DNA, the CDR3 is TGCCCATCCGGGCTAGCGGGGGGCGATAGCACAGATACGCAGTATTTT.

The chain is built from TRBV19 and TRBJ1-4, with 9 nucleotides matching TRBD1. V dropped 5 bases and J dropped 7; count of bases not matched to a gene: 5. CDR1 and CDR2 from the germline V gene are LNHDA and SQIVND (reference sequence). This CDR3 spans 14 amino acids. CDR3 sequence reads: CASSLGTGREKLFF. DNA for the CDR3: TGTGCCAGTAGTCTCGGGACAGGGCGTGAAAAACTGTTTTTT.

The gene calls are TRBV7-3 and TRBJ1-2, with 10 bases matching TRBD1. The CDR3 is 15 amino acids. V lost 3 bases to trimming and J lost 3 bases; unmatched junction nucleotides: 4. CDR1 and CDR2 from the germline V gene are SGHTA and FQGTGA. The CDR3 DNA sequence: TGTGCCAGCAGCTTGACAGGGGGCATCGACTATGGCTACACCTTC. It is translated as CASSLTGGIDYGYTF. The whole variable domain, remainder taken from reference TRBV7-3 and TRBJ1-2, is GAGVSQTPSNKVTEKGKYVELRCDPISGHTALYWYRQSLGQGPEFLIYFQGTGAADDSGLPNDRFFAVRPEGSVSTLKIQRTERGDSAVYLCASSLTGGIDYGYTFGSGTRLTVV.

The chain employs TRBV6-5 and TRBJ1-2; the D gene is possibly TRBD1 (5 bases). CDR3 size: 14 residues. Germline CDR1 and CDR2: MNHEY and SVGAGI. Trimming pared 8 bases from V and 5 bases from J, leaving 18 bases between. The CDR3 coding sequence is TGTGCCAGCGGCCGTAGGGGCGCAGGGTATGGCTACACCTTC. This gives the protein CASGRRGAGYGYTF.

The rearrangement joins TRBV5-1 to TRBJ2-1; D possibly corresponds to TRBD2 (7 bases). V lost 1 base, J lost 4 bases, and 21 bases lay in between. CDR1 and CDR2 (germline): SGHRS, YFSETQ. The CDR3 extends over 18 amino acids. The CDR3 bases are TGCGCCAGCAGCTTGTTCCCCCGGGCGGGGGCCGTGTACAATGAGCAGTTCTTC. Protein product: CASSLFPRAGAVYNEQFF. Complete variable domain (other parts from reference TRBV5-1 and TRBJ2-1): KAGVTQTPRYLIKTRGQQVTLSCSPISGHRSVSWYQQTPGQGLQFLFEYFSETQRNKGNFPGRFSGRQFSNSRSEMNVSTLELGDSALYLCASSLFPRAGAVYNEQFFGPGTRLTVL.

J is TRBJ2-5 and V is TRBV5-1; possible D gene TRBD2, 7 bases. The CDR3 is 16 residues long. The germline gives CDR1 SGHRS, CDR2 YFSETQ. V dropped 3 bases and J dropped 2 bases, with 17 bases sitting between them. The CDR3 spells CASSYGGGAVQETQYF. The CDR3 bases are TGCGCCAGCAGCTACGGTGGGGGGGCGGTACAAGAGACCCAGTACTTC.

The V call is TRBV6-2 or TRBV6-3, the J call TRBJ1-3; 7 bases map to TRBD1. CDR1 is MNHEY and CDR2 is SVGEGT in the germline V gene. This CDR3 is 14 amino acids long. With 0 bases clipped from V and 7 bases from J, the junction kept 3 bases outside the gene matches. In DNA form, the CDR3 reads TGTGCCAGCAGTTACTCGACCAGGGGGAACACCATATATTTT. As protein: CASSYSTRGNTIYF.

CDR3 region: CASSQSKTGYGYTF. In DNA, the CDR3 is TGCGCCAGCAGCCAATCCAAGACAGGGTATGGCTACACCTTC. The chain recombines TRBV4-3 with TRBJ1-2; TRBD1 agrees at 7 bases. Germline V gene lookup returns CDR1 LGHNA and CDR2 YSLEER. Unmatched junction bases numbered 5, after V lost 2 bases and J lost 5 bases. The CDR3 length is 14 residues.

The chain carries TRBV7-2 and TRBJ1-6; the D is unclear. The CDR3 has 14 residues. Germline CDR1 reads SGHTA; CDR2 reads FQGNSA. Trimming left V 5 bases short and J 4 bases short, with 9 bases between. The CDR3 bases are TGTGCCAGCAGCCTGGCGGGATATAATTCACCCCTCCACTTT. Translation gives CASSLAGYNSPLHF.

The chain is built from TRBV5-5 and TRBJ2-4; 11 bases align to TRBD1. CDR3 size: 17 residues. Germline-derived CDR1 and CDR2 are SGHKS and YYEKEE (reference sequence). V dropped 2 bases and J dropped 6; count of bases not matched to a gene: 10. DNA of the CDR3: TGTGCCAGCAGCTTAAATTTCCCCGGGACAGGGGGAAACATTCAGTACTTC. Translation gives CASSLNFPGTGGNIQYF.